These 14 T cell receptor beta chains came from one sample sequenced in a study of tissue T cells after allogeneic stem cell transplantation. The protocol was immunoSEQ multiplex PCR, while the TCRdb copy is restricted to in-frame clones and leaves out a portion. The sample holds tens of thousands of clones, over 60% seen once. The specimen was spleen. Receptors were obtained from a female BALB/c mouse in good health. Strain MHC haplotype: H2-d.

A note on this clone: The listed genes are named as in mouse. Coverage ceases 1 residue before the CDR3 finishes, and the germline J gene fills in the end. This chain joins TRBV19 and TRBJ1-3; a weak D match, TRBD1 (5 bases). The CDR3 is 15 amino acids. V lost 2 bases and J lost 0, with 9 bases in between. Germline V lookup: CDR1 FNHDT, CDR2 SITEND (reference sequence). The CDR3 sequence: CASSIDRYSGNTLYF. The part of the CDR3 DNA that was read is TGTGCCAGCAGTATTGACAGATATTCTGGAAATACGCTCTAT.

This clone was seen a handful of times. Gene names are mouse gene names. The CDR3 reads CASSSGGWAPLF. The CDR3 DNA, read in part, is TGTGCTAGCAGTTCTGGGGGCTGGGCTCCGCTT. V gene TRBV29 combines with J gene TRBJ1-5; the D gene is possibly TRBD1 (6 bases). The read halts 1 residue ahead of the CDR3 end, with the missing end drawn from the germline J gene. The CDR3 is 12 residues long. Between the trimmed V and J ends, which lost 4 bases and 9 bases, there was a span of 10 bases. Germline CDR1 reads MSHET; CDR2 reads SYDVDS.

In regard to this clone: Mouse gene names apply. The DNA ends 1 residue before the CDR3 does, and the rest of the CDR3 is filled in from the germline J gene. This chain connects TRBV16 to TRBJ2-7; 8 bases line up with TRBD1. CDR3 length: 13 amino acids. Germline CDR1 reads SGHSA; CDR2 reads FRNQAP. The J segment lost 7 bases and the V segment lost 4 bases, leaving 6 bases of the junction unmatched. The sequenced part of the CDR3 DNA is TGTGCAAGCAGCTCGGACAGGGAGGAGGAACAGTAC. It codes for CASSSDREEEQY. From start to end, the CDR3 is CASSSDREEEQYF.

For this clone: All gene names here are mouse names. The read stops 1 residue short of the end of the CDR3; the missing end is completed from the germline J gene. The V gene is TRBV31, the J gene TRBJ2-2, with TRBD2 matching over 9 bases. The CDR3 runs 15 residues. V was pared by 0 bases and J by 3 bases, with 2 bases of the junction left unmatched. From germline, CDR1 is GKSSPN and CDR2 SITVG. The sequenced CDR3 bases are TGTGCCTGGAGTCTTTGGACTGGGGACACCGGGCAGCTCTAC. It codes for CAWSLWTGDTGQLY. The complete CDR3 reads CAWSLWTGDTGQLYF. The full variable domain, rest sourced from reference TRBV31 and TRBJ2-2, is AQTIHQWPVAEIKAVGSPLSLGCTIKGKSSPNLYWYWQATGGTLQQLFYSITVGQVESVVQLNLSASRPKDDQFILSTEKLLLSHSGFYLCAWSLWTGDTGQLYFGEGSKLTVL.

With regard to this clone: Gene names are mouse gene names. The CDR3 is cut off 1 residue early in the read; its end comes from the germline J gene. The J gene is TRBJ1-3, the V gene TRBV13-2; D unclear. The V end lost 0 bases, the J end lost 4 bases, and 2 bases lay between the germline ends. The CDR3 spans 12 residues. Germline V gene lookup returns CDR1 NNHNN and CDR2 SYGAGS (reference sequence). The CDR3: CASGDGGNTLYF. Incomplete CDR3 DNA: TGTGCCAGCGGTGATGGGGGAAATACGCTCTAT.

About this clone itself: Mouse germline and gene names are used. The read terminates 1 residue ahead of where the CDR3 ends, so the germline J gene completes it. The chain joins TRBV1 to TRBJ2-3; 8 bases map to TRBD2. V lost 0 bases to trimming and J lost 0 bases; unmatched junction nucleotides: 2. Per germline, CDR1 NSQYPW and CDR2 LRSPGD (reference sequence). The CDR3 totals 16 residues. Incomplete CDR3 DNA: TGCACCTGCAGTGCAGAAGGGGGGGCTAGTGCAGAAACGCTGTAT. This encodes CTCSAEGGASAETLY. The whole CDR3 protein is CTCSAEGGASAETLYF.

A word on this clone: Here the gene names and germline are mouse. The CDR3 DNA, read in part, is TGTGCCAGCAGTGATGGGGCCGGGACTGGAAACACCTTGTAC. Protein product: CASSDGAGTGNTLY. The CDR3 in full is CASSDGAGTGNTLYF. The gene calls are TRBV13-1 and TRBJ2-4, with TRBD2 matching 8 bases. The CDR3 is cut off 1 residue early in the read; its end comes from the germline J gene. CDR3 size: 15 residues. With V trimmed by 0 bases and J by 5 bases, 5 bases remained unmatched. Germline CDR1 is NSHNY and CDR2 is SYGAGN.

This clone was seen a handful of times. Mouse gene names apply. The read is 1 residue too short to cover the CDR3 end, so that end is filled in from the germline J gene. The chain joins TRBV31 to TRBJ1-5; D not resolved. There are 13 residues in the CDR3. CDR1 is GKSSPN and CDR2 is SITVG in the germline V gene. V gave up 1 base and J gave up 2 bases, with 6 bases separating them. The CDR3 here is CAWSQGHNQAPLF. CDR3 DNA, as far as it was read: TGTGCCTGGAGTCAAGGGCACAACCAGGCTCCGCTT.

In regard to this clone: These gene names are mouse names. The read ends 1 residue before the CDR3 terminus; that terminus is restored from the germline J gene. The chain couples TRBV3 to TRBJ2-3, with TRBD2 matching over 11 bases. This CDR3 is 14 amino acids long. Germline V gene sequence: CDR1 SNHLY, CDR2 FYNGKV (reference sequence). Losses at the gene ends were 11 bases for V and 0 bases for J; bases not matched to a gene: 4. Incomplete CDR3 DNA: TGTGCCGGACTGGGGGGCACTAGTGCAGAAACGCTGTAT. Its translation is CAGLGGTSAETLY. From start to end, the CDR3 is CAGLGGTSAETLYF.

Remarks on this clone: Any gene name here is a mouse gene name. The CDR3 extends 1 residue past the end of the read, so its final part is completed from the germline J gene. The chain recombines TRBV5 with TRBJ2-2; TRBD2 is a possible D gene (6 bases). The CDR3 extends over 15 amino acids. V was pared by 0 bases and J by 3 bases, with 8 bases between. Germline V lookup: CDR1 LGHNA, CDR2 YNLKQL (reference sequence). CDR3 in amino acids: CASSQDLGDTGQLYF. The part of the CDR3 DNA that was read is TGTGCCAGCAGCCAAGATTTGGGGGACACCGGGCAGCTCTAC.

As for this clone: The gene symbols are mouse symbols. CDR3 sequence: CASRPTGGAGEQYF. The covered CDR3 bases are TGTGCCAGCAGACCGACAGGGGGCGCGGGTGAACAGTAC. The chain carries TRBV5 and TRBJ2-7; 10 nucleotides line up with TRBD1. The read finishes 1 residue shy of the CDR3 end, and the germline J gene is used to complete it. V shed 6 bases and J 6 bases; nucleotides not matched to a gene: 8. CDR1 and CDR2 (germline): LGHNA, YNLKQL (reference sequence). This CDR3 spans 14 amino acids.

To note about this clone: The genes are named according to mouse. Sequencing ends 1 residue short of the CDR3 end; the germline J gene provides the rest. The chain uses TRBV31 and TRBJ2-3; 9 bases match TRBD1. Looked up from germline, CDR1 is GKSSPN and CDR2 is SITVG. The CDR3 spans 15 residues. V was pared by 3 bases and J by 1 base, with 5 bases of the junction left unmatched. The part of the CDR3 DNA that was read is TGTGCCTGGAGGAAACAGGGGGCGCGTGCAGAAACGCTGTAT. Protein: CAWRKQGARAETLY. The full CDR3 is CAWRKQGARAETLYF.

For this clone: Gene names follow the mouse nomenclature. The read terminates 1 residue before the CDR3 end, so the remaining end is supplied by the germline J gene. The rearrangement uses TRBV14 and TRBJ2-4; a weak D match, TRBD2 (6 bases). The CDR3 loop spans 14 amino acids. Germline lookup yields CDR1 SGHDT and CDR2 FRDEAV. V lost 4 bases, J lost 0 bases, and 9 bases lay in between. The CDR3 here is CASSRLDSQNTLYF. Incomplete CDR3 DNA: TGTGCCAGCAGTCGACTGGATAGTCAAAACACCTTGTAC.

Concerning this clone: Germline and genes here are mouse. The CDR3 end falls 1 residue outside the read, so it is completed with the germline J gene. This chain uses TRBV14 with TRBJ1-4; D remains ambiguous. Germline assignment: CDR1 SGHDT and CDR2 FRDEAV. Trimming cost V 0 bases and J 1 base, with 4 bases left between them. The CDR3 totals 14 residues. The sequenced part of the CDR3 DNA is TGTGCCAGCAGTTTCTGGGGTTCCAACGAAAGATTATTT. Residues: CASSFWGSNERLF. The CDR3, in full, reads CASSFWGSNERLFF. Filled out from reference TRBV14 and TRBJ1-4, the complete variable domain reads EAGVTQSPRYAVLQEGQAVSFWCDPISGHDTLYWYQQPRDQGPQLLVYFRDEAVIDNSQLPSDRFSAVRPKGTNSTLKIQSAKQGDTATYLCASSFWGSNERLFFGHGTKLSVL.